Listed below are T cell receptor beta chains from one sample, sequenced in a study of human T cells and chemical hapten exposure. TCRdb reanalysed the RACE reads using MiXCR and keeps one entry per CDR3 protein. This sample yields more than 70,000 distinct CDR3 sequences, of which 10% to 15% are seen a single time; 3.5% belongs to the top ten. The sequenced sample was whole blood, obtained in connection with sensitization to the hapten diphenylcyclopropenone (DPC). The receptors shown here come from an older woman with alopecia areata. Some clones in this sample may be carry-over from other donors' samples. Each CDR3 is given with its conserved first and last residue. The D gene is left open where the match is weak. Expanded clones get a size class; other rows say once, few or many, or leave the size out.

CASSPRQGSTGANVLTF	TGTGCCAGCAGCCCCCGACAGGGTTCGACCGGGGCCAACGTCCTGACTTTC	TRBJ2-6	TRBD1	many	TRBV7-6
CASSPDPGAQINEQFF	TGTGCCAGCTCACCAGATCCAGGGGCCCAAATCAATGAGCAGTTCTTC	TRBJ2-1	-	many	TRBV18
CASSLSSGGVNTGELFF	TGTGCCAGCAGCTTATCGAGCGGGGGAGTCAACACCGGGGAGCTGTTTTTT	TRBJ2-2	TRBD2	many	TRBV7-3
CASSNDRSSYNSPLHF	TGCGCCAGCAGCAACGACAGGAGCTCCTATAATTCACCCCTCCACTTT	TRBJ1-6	-	few	TRBV5-1
CASKRGLTNEKLFF	TGTGCCAGCAAGCGGGGGCTGACTAATGAAAAACTGTTTTTT	TRBJ1-4	-	few	TRBV6-5
CSARDHGPYNEQFF	TGCAGTGCTAGAGATCATGGGCCATACAATGAGCAGTTCTTC	TRBJ2-1	-	few	TRBV20-1
CASSPPAGTSSTDTQYF	TGTGCCAGCTCACCACCGGCGGGGACCTCTAGCACAGATACGCAGTATTTT	TRBJ2-3	-	many	TRBV18
CASSLGNSNQPQHF	TGTGCCAGCAGCTTAGGAAATAGCAATCAGCCCCAGCATTTT	TRBJ1-5	-	once	TRBV11-2
CASSLARYGYTF	TGTGCCAGCAGCTTGGCCCGCTATGGCTACACCTTC	TRBJ1-2	-	few	TRBV11-2
CAISLQAGGSPLHF	TGTGCCATCAGTCTCCAGGCCGGCGGTTCACCCCTCCACTTT	TRBJ1-6	-	many	TRBV10-3
CASSVTPLYIANTGGLFF	TGTGCCAGCAGCGTTACCCCCCTGTACATCGCGAACACCGGGGGGCTGTTTTTT	TRBJ2-2	-	-	TRBV9
CASSRFAALGTGNTIYF	TGTGCCAGCAGCCGATTCGCCGCGTTGGGCACTGGAAACACCATATATTTT	TRBJ1-3	-	-	TRBV6-6
CSARDPREWGQPQHF	TGCAGTGCTAGAGATCCCCGGGAATGGGGCCAGCCCCAGCATTTT	TRBJ1-5	-	-	TRBV20-1
CASSQRPMSSYNEQFF	TGTGCCAGCAGCCAAAGGCCGATGAGCTCCTACAATGAGCAGTTCTTC	TRBJ2-1	-	-	TRBV3-1
CASSSSSAGAEETQYF	TGCGCCAGCAGCTCGTCCTCGGCGGGCGCCGAAGAGACCCAGTACTTC	TRBJ2-5	-	-	TRBV5-1
CSVAFNRGNTEAFF	TGCAGCGTTGCCTTTAATCGGGGGAACACTGAAGCTTTCTTT	TRBJ1-1	-	-	TRBV29-1
CASSGQGQETQYF	TGTGCCAGCAGTGGACAGGGGCAAGAGACCCAGTACTTC	TRBJ2-5	TRBD1	few	TRBV2
CASSFGRTGVDTQYF	TGTGCCAGCAGCTTCGGACGGACAGGGGTAGATACGCAGTATTTT	TRBJ2-3	TRBD1	-	TRBV11-2
CASSLTGGELFF	TGTGCCAGCAGTTTAACAGGCGGGGAGCTGTTTTTT	TRBJ2-2	-	many	TRBV27
CASSHLTGDYGYTF	TGTGCCAGCAGCCATCTGACAGGCGACTATGGCTACACCTTC	TRBJ1-2	-	many	TRBV3-1
CSVESGRGGYTF	TGCAGCGTTGAAAGTGGCAGAGGTGGCTACACCTTC	TRBJ1-2	-	many	TRBV29-1
CSARLDRNSPLHF	TGCAGTGCTAGACTTGACAGGAATTCACCCCTCCACTTT	TRBJ1-6	-	many	TRBV20-1
CASSGGQGAPYNEQFF	TGTGCCAGCAGTGGGGGACAGGGGGCCCCTTACAATGAGCAGTTCTTC	TRBJ2-1	TRBD1	-	TRBV2
CAISEPGTGQYF	TGTGCCATCAGTGAGCCTGGGACAGGGCAGTACTTC	TRBJ2-7	TRBD1	few	TRBV10-3
CASSVGQAYEQYF	TGTGCCAGCAGCGTAGGACAGGCCTACGAGCAGTACTTC	TRBJ2-7	TRBD1	-	TRBV11-2
CASRSLASYEQYF	TGTGCCAGCCGCTCGCTAGCGAGCTACGAGCAGTACTTC	TRBJ2-7	-	many	TRBV7-2
CASSLSGQGYTF	TGTGCCAGCAGCCTGTCCGGACAGGGCTACACCTTC	TRBJ1-2	-	few	TRBV3-1
CATSDLGDPTDTQYF	TGTGCCACCAGTGATTTGGGGGACCCCACAGATACGCAGTATTTT	TRBJ2-3	-	few	TRBV24-1
CSARDAWAIGGWAEAFF	TGCAGTGCTAGAGATGCTTGGGCGATTGGAGGTTGGGCTGAAGCTTTCTTT	TRBJ1-1	-	few	TRBV20-1
CASTPFGLSNQPQHF	TGTGCCAGCACACCCTTTGGGCTTAGCAATCAGCCCCAGCATTTT	TRBJ1-5	-	few	TRBV7-9
CASSQEPSGATTYEQYF	TGTGCCAGCAGCCAAGAACCTAGCGGGGCCACAACCTACGAGCAGTACTTC	TRBJ2-7	TRBD2	few	TRBV3-1
CASSPPGTGQPQHF	TGTGCCAGCTCACCTCCAGGGACCGGCCAGCCCCAGCATTTT	TRBJ1-5	-	many	TRBV18
CASSLMGTGGELFF	TGTGCCAGCAGCCTGATGGGGACGGGCGGGGAGCTGTTTTTT	TRBJ2-2	-	-	TRBV3-1
CAIRTGSGNTIYF	TGTGCCATCAGGACAGGTTCTGGAAACACCATATATTTT	TRBJ1-3	-	-	TRBV10-3
CSARVGPRVGTGELFF	TGCAGTGCTAGAGTGGGTCCCAGGGTAGGGACCGGGGAGCTGTTTTTT	TRBJ2-2	-	-	TRBV20-1
CASSPRQTLGYGYTF	TGTGCCAGCAGCCCAAGACAGACACTAGGGTATGGCTACACCTTC	TRBJ1-2	-	many	TRBV12-3/TRBV12-4
CASSLEGGGANTGELFF	TGTGCCAGCAGCTTAGAGGGCGGGGGAGCGAACACCGGGGAGCTGTTTTTT	TRBJ2-2	TRBD2	-	TRBV7-8
CASSPGGQGTGTTDTQYF	TGTGCCAGCTCACCGGGGGGCCAGGGAACGGGGACCACAGATACGCAGTATTTT	TRBJ2-3	-	many	TRBV18
CASSVFRRGLETQYF	TGTGCCAGCAGTGTTTTCAGGCGGGGCCTAGAGACCCAGTACTTC	TRBJ2-5	-	many	TRBV2
CASSQDGSSVETQYF	TGCGCCAGCAGCCAAGACGGTTCTAGCGTAGAGACCCAGTACTTC	TRBJ2-5	-	-	TRBV4-1
CASSQGVAQPQHF	TGTGCCAGCAGCCAAGGGGTTGCACAGCCCCAGCATTTT	TRBJ1-5	-	few	TRBV3-1
CSARGLNNEQFF	TGCAGTGCTCGGGGACTCAACAATGAGCAGTTCTTC	TRBJ2-1	-	few	TRBV20-1
CASSPSGGWGKNIQYF	TGTGCCAGCAGTCCTAGCGGGGGCTGGGGCAAAAACATTCAGTACTTC	TRBJ2-4	TRBD2	many	TRBV12-3/TRBV12-4
CASSEAGRFLGELFF	TGTGCCAGCAGTGAAGCGGGCCGTTTTCTCGGGGAGCTGTTTTTT	TRBJ2-2	-	few	TRBV6-1
CASSLASGGNEQFF	TGTGCCAGCAGCTTAGCTAGCGGGGGGAATGAGCAGTTCTTC	TRBJ2-1	TRBD2	many	TRBV7-6
CASSLDATSGYTQYF	TGTGCCAGCAGCTTGGATGCAACTAGCGGATATACGCAGTATTTT	TRBJ2-3	TRBD2	-	TRBV11-1
CSATTSGASDTQYF	TGCAGTGCTACGACTAGCGGGGCCTCAGATACGCAGTATTTT	TRBJ2-3	TRBD2	many	TRBV20-1
CASSPGLAGIETQYF	TGTGCCAGCAGCCCCGGACTAGCGGGGATTGAGACCCAGTACTTC	TRBJ2-5	TRBD2	many	TRBV13
CASSLAGPSNTEAFF	TGCGCCAGCAGCTTGGCTGGTCCCTCGAACACTGAAGCTTTCTTT	TRBJ1-1	-	many	TRBV5-1
CASGLALGQGSTDTQYF	TGTGCTAGTGGTTTGGCCCTGGGACAGGGAAGCACAGATACGCAGTATTTT	TRBJ2-3	TRBD1	many	TRBV12-5
CASTENRDRPGNTIYF	TGTGCCAGCACCGAAAACCGGGACAGACCTGGAAACACCATATATTTT	TRBJ1-3	-	many	TRBV21-1
CSVGDRDTEWSSYNSPLHF	TGCAGCGTCGGGGACCGGGACACCGAATGGAGCTCCTATAATTCACCCCTCCACTTT	TRBJ1-6	-	-	TRBV29-1
CASSPPNPSGVYNEQFF	TGTGCCAGCTCACCTCCCAATCCTAGCGGGGTATACAATGAGCAGTTCTTC	TRBJ2-1	TRBD2	many	TRBV18
CASSPMVGGARYNEQFF	TGTGCCAGCTCACCAATGGTGGGGGGAGCAAGATACAATGAGCAGTTCTTC	TRBJ2-1	-	many	TRBV18
CATRDRGNYGYTF	TGTGCCACCCGGGACAGGGGCAACTATGGCTACACCTTC	TRBJ1-2	TRBD1	few	TRBV2
CASSYDGFQETQYF	TGTGCCAGCAGTTACGACGGTTTCCAAGAGACCCAGTACTTC	TRBJ2-5	-	few	TRBV12-3/TRBV12-4
CASTQGKNQPQHF	TGCGCCAGCACTCAGGGCAAGAATCAGCCCCAGCATTTT	TRBJ1-5	-	-	TRBV10-1
CSVEDYGTSGNTIYF	TGCAGCGTTGAAGACTACGGGACAAGTGGAAACACCATATATTTT	TRBJ1-3	-	few	TRBV29-1
CASSQVWQNTEAFF	TGCGCCAGCAGCCAAGTCTGGCAGAACACTGAAGCTTTCTTT	TRBJ1-1	-	-	TRBV4-1
CASSPQGIPHEQYF	TGTGCCAGTAGTCCGCAGGGCATCCCTCACGAGCAGTACTTC	TRBJ2-7	-	-	TRBV19